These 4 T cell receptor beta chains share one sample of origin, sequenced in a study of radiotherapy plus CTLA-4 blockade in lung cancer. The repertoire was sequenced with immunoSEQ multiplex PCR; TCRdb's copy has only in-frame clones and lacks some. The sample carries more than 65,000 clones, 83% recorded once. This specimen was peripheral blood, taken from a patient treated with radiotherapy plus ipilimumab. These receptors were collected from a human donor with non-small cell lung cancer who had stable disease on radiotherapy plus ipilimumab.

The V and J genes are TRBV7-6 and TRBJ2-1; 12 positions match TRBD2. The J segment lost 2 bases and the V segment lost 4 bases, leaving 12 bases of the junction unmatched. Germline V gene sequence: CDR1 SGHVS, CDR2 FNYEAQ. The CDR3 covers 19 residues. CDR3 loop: CASSSPLAGGPIAYNEQFF. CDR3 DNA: TGTGCCAGCAGCTCCCCACTAGCGGGGGGACCTATAGCCTACAATGAGCAGTTCTTC.

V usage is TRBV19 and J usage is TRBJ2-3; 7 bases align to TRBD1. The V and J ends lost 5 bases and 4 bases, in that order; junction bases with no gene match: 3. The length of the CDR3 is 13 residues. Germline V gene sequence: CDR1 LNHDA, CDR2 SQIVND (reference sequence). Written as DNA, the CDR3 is TGTGCCAGTAGTGATCAGGGGGCAGATACGCAGTATTTT. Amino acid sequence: CASSDQGADTQYF.

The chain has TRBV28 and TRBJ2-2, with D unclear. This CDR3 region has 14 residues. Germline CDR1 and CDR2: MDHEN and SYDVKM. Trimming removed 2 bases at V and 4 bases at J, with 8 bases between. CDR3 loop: CASSLGMSTGELFF. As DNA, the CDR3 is TGTGCCAGCAGTTTAGGGATGAGCACCGGGGAGCTGTTTTTT.

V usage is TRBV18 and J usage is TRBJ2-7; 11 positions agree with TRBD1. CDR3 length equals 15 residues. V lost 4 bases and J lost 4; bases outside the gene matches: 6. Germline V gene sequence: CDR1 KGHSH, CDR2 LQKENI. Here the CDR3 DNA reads TGTGCCAGCTCACAACCGGGACAGGGGGTATACGAGCAGTACTTC. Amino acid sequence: CASSQPGQGVYEQYF.